This TCR beta chain was identified in a study of blood T cell repertoires in COVID-19. Across the whole study: The study drew acute and convalescent COVID-19 samples from the United States, Italy and Spain. From T cells, B-cell-depleted T cells, or PBMCs came the material, which was cDNA or gDNA.

In germline, CDR1 is SGHRS, CDR2 YFSETQ. V was trimmed by 0 bases and J by 2 bases, leaving 8 bases between them. This CDR3 has 14 amino acids. Original handling: Reference gene primer amplification gave estimated nucleated cell counts. The data were produced by immunoSEQ multiplex PCR, yet TCRdb's version contains in-frame clones alone and is incomplete. The D gene and trimming were derived from the DNA, and the V and J assignments and clone size from that table. This sample yields about 86,000 clones, of which over 80% are seen a single time; approximately 34% belongs to the top ten. The chain combines TRBV5-1 with TRBJ1-2; D is possibly TRBD1 (5 bases). Sequenced input: peripheral blood. The receptor's source is a woman of 80 years or more with active or convalescent COVID-19. The CDR3: CASSLDRFNYGYTF. The CDR3 DNA reads TGCGCCAGCAGCTTGGACAGGTTCAACTATGGCTACACCTTC.